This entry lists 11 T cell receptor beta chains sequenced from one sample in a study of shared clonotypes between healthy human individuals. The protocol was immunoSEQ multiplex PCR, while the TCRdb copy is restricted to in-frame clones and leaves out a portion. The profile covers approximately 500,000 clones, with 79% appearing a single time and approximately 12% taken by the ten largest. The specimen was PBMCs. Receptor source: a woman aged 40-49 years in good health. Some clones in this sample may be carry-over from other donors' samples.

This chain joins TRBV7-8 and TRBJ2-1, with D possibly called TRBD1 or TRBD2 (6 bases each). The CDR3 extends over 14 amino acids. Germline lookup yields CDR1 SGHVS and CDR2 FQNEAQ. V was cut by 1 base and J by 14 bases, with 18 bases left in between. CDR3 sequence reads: CASSLEGGRVFEFF. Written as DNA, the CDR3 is TGTGCCAGCAGCTTAGAGGGGGGCCGAGTGTTTGAGTTCTTC.

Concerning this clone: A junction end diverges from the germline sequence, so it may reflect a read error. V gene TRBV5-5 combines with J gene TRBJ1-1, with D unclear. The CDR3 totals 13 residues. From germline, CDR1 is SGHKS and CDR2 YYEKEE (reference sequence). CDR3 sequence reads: CASSYPGGAEAFF. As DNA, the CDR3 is TGTGCCAGCAGCTACCCGGGAGGCGCTGAGGCTTTCTTT.

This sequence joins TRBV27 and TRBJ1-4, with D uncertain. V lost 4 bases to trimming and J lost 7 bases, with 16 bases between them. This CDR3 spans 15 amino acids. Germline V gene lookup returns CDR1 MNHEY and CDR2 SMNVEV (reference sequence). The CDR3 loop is CASSWKLPAGEKLFF. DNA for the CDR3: TGTGCCAGCAGTTGGAAACTTCCGGCGGGTGAAAAACTGTTTTTT.

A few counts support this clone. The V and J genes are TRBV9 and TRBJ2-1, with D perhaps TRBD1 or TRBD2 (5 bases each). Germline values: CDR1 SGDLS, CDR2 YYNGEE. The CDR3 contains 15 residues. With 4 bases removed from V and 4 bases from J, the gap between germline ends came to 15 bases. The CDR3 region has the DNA TGTGCCAGCAGCAGGGACGTTGGGACGTACAATGAGCAGTTCTTC. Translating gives CASSRDVGTYNEQFF.

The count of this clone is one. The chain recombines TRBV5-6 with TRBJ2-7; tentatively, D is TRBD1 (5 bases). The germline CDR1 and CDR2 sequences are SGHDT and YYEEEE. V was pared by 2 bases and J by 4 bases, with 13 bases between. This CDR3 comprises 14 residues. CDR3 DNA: TGTGCCAGCAGCTTTGACAGAGGCCCTTACGAGCAGTACTTC. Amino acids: CASSFDRGPYEQYF.

The CDR3 loop reads CASSIRLAGGNEQFF. The DNA for the CDR3 is TGTGCCAGCAGCATCCGACTAGCGGGAGGCAATGAGCAGTTCTTC. The chain uses TRBV14 and TRBJ2-1, with TRBD2 matching 13 bases. The CDR3 loop spans 15 amino acids. J gave up 6 bases and V 5 bases, and 4 bases lay outside the gene matches. Germline-derived CDR1 and CDR2 are SGHDN and FVKESK.

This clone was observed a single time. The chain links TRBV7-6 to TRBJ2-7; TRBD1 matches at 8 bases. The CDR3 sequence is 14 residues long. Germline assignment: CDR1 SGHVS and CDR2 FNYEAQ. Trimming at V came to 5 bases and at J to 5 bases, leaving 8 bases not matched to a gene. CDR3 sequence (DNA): TGTGCCAGCAGCCTCGGACAGGGAGTTCACGAGCAGTACTTC. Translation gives CASSLGQGVHEQYF. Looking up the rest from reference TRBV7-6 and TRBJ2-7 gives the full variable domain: GAGVSQSPRYKVTKRGQDVALRCDPISGHVSLYWYRQALGQGPEFLTYFNYEAQQDKSGLPNDRFSAERPEGSISTLTIQRTEQRDSAMYRCASSLGQGVHEQYFGPGTRLTVT.

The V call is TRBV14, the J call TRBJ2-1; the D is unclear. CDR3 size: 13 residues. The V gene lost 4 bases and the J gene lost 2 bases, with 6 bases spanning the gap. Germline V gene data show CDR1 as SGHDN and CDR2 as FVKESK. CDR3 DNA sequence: TGTGCCAGCAGCCTACTGACCTACAATGAGCAGTTCTTC. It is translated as CASSLLTYNEQFF. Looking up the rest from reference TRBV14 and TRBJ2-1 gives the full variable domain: EAGVTQFPSHSVIEKGQTVTLRCDPISGHDNLYWYRRVMGKEIKFLLHFVKESKQDESGMPNNRFLAERTGGTYSTLKVQPAELEDSGVYFCASSLLTYNEQFFGPGTRLTVL.

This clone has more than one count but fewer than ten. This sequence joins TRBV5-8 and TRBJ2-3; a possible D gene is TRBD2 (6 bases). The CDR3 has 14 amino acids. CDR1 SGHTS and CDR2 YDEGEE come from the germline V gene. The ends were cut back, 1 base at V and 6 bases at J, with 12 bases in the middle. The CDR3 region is CASSLLAVRDTQYF. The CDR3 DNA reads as TGTGCCAGCAGCTTGTTAGCGGTCCGGGATACGCAGTATTTT.

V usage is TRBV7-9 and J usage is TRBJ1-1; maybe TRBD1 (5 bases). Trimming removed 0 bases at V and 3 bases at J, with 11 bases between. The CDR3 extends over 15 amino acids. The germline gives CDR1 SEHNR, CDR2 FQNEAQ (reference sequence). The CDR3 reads CASSLAPAGDTEAFF. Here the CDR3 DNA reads TGTGCCAGCAGCTTAGCGCCGGCGGGGGACACTGAAGCTTTCTTT. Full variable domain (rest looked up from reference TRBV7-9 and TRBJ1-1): DTGVSQNPRHKITKRGQNVTFRCDPISEHNRLYWYRQTLGQGPEFLTYFQNEAQLEKSRLLSDRFSAERPKGSFSTLEIQRTEQGDSAMYLCASSLAPAGDTEAFFGQGTRLTVV.

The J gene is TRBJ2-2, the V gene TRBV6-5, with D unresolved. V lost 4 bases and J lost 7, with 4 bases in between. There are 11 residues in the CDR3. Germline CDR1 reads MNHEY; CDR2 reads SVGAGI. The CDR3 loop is CASSFSGELFF. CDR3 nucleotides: TGTGCCAGCAGTTTTAGCGGGGAGCTGTTTTTT.